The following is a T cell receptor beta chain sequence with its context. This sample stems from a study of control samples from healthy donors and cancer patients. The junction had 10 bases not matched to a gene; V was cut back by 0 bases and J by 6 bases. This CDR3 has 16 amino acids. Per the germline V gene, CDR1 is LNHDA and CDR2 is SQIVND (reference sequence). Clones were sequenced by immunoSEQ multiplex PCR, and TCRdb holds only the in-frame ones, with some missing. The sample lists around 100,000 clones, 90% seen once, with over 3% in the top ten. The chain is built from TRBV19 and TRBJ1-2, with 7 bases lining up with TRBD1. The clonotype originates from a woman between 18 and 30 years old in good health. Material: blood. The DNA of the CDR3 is TGTGCCAGTAGTATAGACGTTTCGACAGGGCCCAATGGCTACACCTTC. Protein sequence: CASSIDVSTGPNGYTF.